The 13 T cell receptor beta chains given below trace back to one sample, sequenced in a study of T cells in tuberculosis. The method was immunoSEQ multiplex PCR; TCRdb's version includes in-frame clones alone and lacks a portion of them. The data hold 35,000 to 45,000 clones, with roughly 94% observed a single time. Specimen: PBMCs. These receptors came from a donor aged 10-30 years with latent tuberculosis or without tuberculosis infection. Some clones in this sample may be carry-over from other donors' samples.

V usage is TRBV2 and J usage is TRBJ2-1; 8 nucleotides line up with TRBD2. Germline CDR1 SNHLY, CDR2 FYNNEI. V dropped 4 bases and J dropped 6; count of bases not matched to a gene: 5. The CDR3 runs 14 residues. This chain's CDR3 is CASSVREVVNEQFF. CDR3 coding DNA: TGTGCCAGCAGTGTGCGGGAGGTTGTCAATGAGCAGTTCTTC. The full variable domain, with the rest looked up from reference TRBV2 and TRBJ2-1, is EPEVTQTPSHQVTQMGQEVILRCVPISNHLYFYWYRQILGQKVEFLVSFYNNEISEKSEIFDDQFSVERPDGSNFTLKIRSTKLEDSAMYFCASSVREVVNEQFFGPGTRLTVL.

The CDR3 loop reads CASSLFLAGEETQYF. Here the CDR3 DNA reads TGCGCCAGCAGCTTGTTTCTAGCGGGAGAAGAGACCCAGTACTTC. The chain employs TRBV5-1 and TRBJ2-5; 10 nucleotides agree with TRBD2. Germline V gene data show CDR1 as SGHRS and CDR2 as YFSETQ. The trim removed 1 base at V and 3 bases at J, leaving 3 bases unmatched. The CDR3 is 15 amino acids. Full variable domain (outside the CDR3, taken from reference TRBV5-1 and TRBJ2-5): KAGVTQTPRYLIKTRGQQVTLSCSPISGHRSVSWYQQTPGQGLQFLFEYFSETQRNKGNFPGRFSGRQFSNSRSEMNVSTLELGDSALYLCASSLFLAGEETQYFGPGTRLLVL.

The chain has TRBV11-2 and TRBJ1-2, with 9 bases lining up with TRBD1. V lost 0 bases and J lost 3; bases outside the gene matches: 5. Per germline, CDR1 SGHAT and CDR2 FQNNGV. The CDR3 runs 16 residues. CDR3 coding DNA: TGTGCCAGCAGCTTAGAACCGGGACAGGGTTACTATGGCTACACCTTC. It is translated as CASSLEPGQGYYGYTF.

The chain is built from TRBV27 and TRBJ2-3; a weak D match, TRBD1 (6 bases). Per germline, CDR1 MNHEY and CDR2 SMNVEV (reference sequence). This CDR3 has 18 amino acids. The V and J ends lost 5 bases and 4 bases respectively, with 25 bases between them. CDR3 in amino acids: CASSPLGAGFEGSDTQYF. Written as DNA, the CDR3 is TGTGCCAGCAGTCCCCTGGGGGCAGGGTTTGAAGGTTCAGATACGCAGTATTTT.

As regards this clone: Its ends do not fully match the called genes, so a read error is possible. The J gene is TRBJ2-2, the V gene TRBV19; maybe TRBD2 (6 bases). Germline CDR1 and CDR2: LNHDA and SQIVND (reference sequence). This CDR3 is built from 14 residues. CDR3 nucleotide sequence: TGTGCCAGTAGTATACCCGAAGGGCGGGGTTTGCCGCTTTTT. Its protein is CASSIPEGRGLPLF.

The chain has TRBV7-2 and TRBJ2-7; 9 bases agree with TRBD1. Per germline, CDR1 SGHTA and CDR2 FQGNSA. This CDR3 has 15 amino acids. Germline trimming cut 6 bases from V and 3 bases from J; bases unmatched to any gene: 9. The CDR3 is CASRKTGGANYEQYF. DNA for the CDR3: TGTGCCAGCAGGAAAACAGGGGGCGCGAACTACGAGCAGTACTTC. Full variable domain (rest looked up from reference TRBV7-2 and TRBJ2-7): GAGVSQSPSNKVTEKGKDVELRCDPISGHTALYWYRQSLGQGLEFLIYFQGNSAPDKSGLPSDRFSAERTGGSVSTLTIQRTQQEDSAVYLCASRKTGGANYEQYFGPGTRLTVT.

This rearrangement joins TRBV19 to TRBJ1-1; D gene unclear. V dropped 6 bases and J dropped 4 bases, with 12 bases sitting between them. The CDR3 extends over 13 amino acids. The germline CDR1 and CDR2 sequences are LNHDA and SQIVND (reference sequence). CDR3 in amino acids: CASRNDGSTEAFF. The CDR3 nucleotides read TGTGCCAGTAGAAACGACGGGAGCACTGAAGCTTTCTTT.

V and J are TRBV7-3 and TRBJ2-5; 7 bases match TRBD2. Per the germline V gene, CDR1 is SGHTA and CDR2 is FQGTGA. The ends lost 6 bases at V and 5 bases at J; junction bases unmatched: 12. This CDR3 spans 15 amino acids. The CDR3 reads CASSKVGGFQETQYF. The CDR3 DNA is TGTGCCAGCAGTAAAGTGGGAGGGTTTCAGGAGACCCAGTACTTC.

J is TRBJ2-3 and V is TRBV30, with TRBD1 matching 9 bases. Germline CDR1 is GTSNPN and CDR2 is SVGIG (reference sequence). The CDR3 has 14 amino acids. Trimming cost V 2 bases and J 4 bases; bases outside gene matches: 4. The CDR3 spells CAWSSGQGPDTQYF. CDR3 coding DNA: TGTGCCTGGAGTTCTGGACAGGGGCCAGATACGCAGTATTTT.

This chain links TRBV11-2 with TRBJ2-6; D is possibly TRBD1 (6 bases). Germline loops: CDR1 SGHAT, CDR2 FQNNGV. The CDR3 runs 18 residues. Trimming left V 4 bases short and J 0 bases short, with 16 bases between. As DNA, the CDR3 is TGTGCCAGCAGCTCCGGACAGCGATCAAACTCTGGGGCCAACGTCCTGACTTTC. Translation: CASSSGQRSNSGANVLTF. Full variable domain (missing parts from reference TRBV11-2 and TRBJ2-6): EAGVAQSPRYKIIEKRQSVAFWCNPISGHATLYWYQQILGQGPKLLIQFQNNGVVDDSQLPKDRFSAERLKGVDSTLKIQPAKLEDSAVYLCASSSGQRSNSGANVLTFGAGSRLTVL.

V and J are TRBV28 and TRBJ2-7; perhaps TRBD2 as D (6 bases). CDR1 and CDR2 from the germline V gene are MDHEN and SYDVKM. Trimming took off 8 bases at V and 7 bases at J, with 18 bases between the two ends. The CDR3 sequence is 13 residues long. CDR3: CASFENPGREQYF. In DNA, the CDR3 is TGTGCCAGCTTCGAAAACCCGGGGAGGGAGCAGTACTTC.

The J gene is TRBJ2-2, the V gene TRBV4-3, with D tentatively TRBD1 (5 bases). CDR1 is LGHNA and CDR2 is YSLEER in the germline V gene. CDR3 length: 16 residues. The ends were cut back, 1 base at V and 3 bases at J, with 12 bases in the middle. The CDR3, as DNA: TGCGCCAGCAGCCAAGTAAGACAGCTAGACACCGGGGAGCTGTTTTTT. It is translated as CASSQVRQLDTGELFF.

The chain carries TRBV27 and TRBJ2-7; 8 bases are a match to TRBD2. From germline, CDR1 is MNHEY and CDR2 SMNVEV (reference sequence). CDR3 length: 17 amino acids. Trimming took 3 bases from V and 2 from J; bases not matched to a gene: 12. For the CDR3, the DNA is TGTGCCAGCAGTTTTATATCCAGCGGGAGTTACCCCTACGAGCAGTACTTC. Translated, it gives CASSFISSGSYPYEQYF.